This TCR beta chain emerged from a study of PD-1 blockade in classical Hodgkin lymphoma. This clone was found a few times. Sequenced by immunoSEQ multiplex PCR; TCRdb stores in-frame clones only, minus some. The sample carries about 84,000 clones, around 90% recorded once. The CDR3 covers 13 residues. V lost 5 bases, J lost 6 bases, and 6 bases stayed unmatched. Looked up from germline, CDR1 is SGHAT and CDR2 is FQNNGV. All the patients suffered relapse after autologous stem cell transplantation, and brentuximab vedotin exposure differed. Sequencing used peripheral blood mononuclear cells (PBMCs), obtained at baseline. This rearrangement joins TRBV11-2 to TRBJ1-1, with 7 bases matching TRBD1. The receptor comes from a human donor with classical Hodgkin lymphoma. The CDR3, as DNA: TGTGCCAGCAGCACAGGAACAGGGGCTGAAGCTTTCTTT. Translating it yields CASSTGTGAEAFF.